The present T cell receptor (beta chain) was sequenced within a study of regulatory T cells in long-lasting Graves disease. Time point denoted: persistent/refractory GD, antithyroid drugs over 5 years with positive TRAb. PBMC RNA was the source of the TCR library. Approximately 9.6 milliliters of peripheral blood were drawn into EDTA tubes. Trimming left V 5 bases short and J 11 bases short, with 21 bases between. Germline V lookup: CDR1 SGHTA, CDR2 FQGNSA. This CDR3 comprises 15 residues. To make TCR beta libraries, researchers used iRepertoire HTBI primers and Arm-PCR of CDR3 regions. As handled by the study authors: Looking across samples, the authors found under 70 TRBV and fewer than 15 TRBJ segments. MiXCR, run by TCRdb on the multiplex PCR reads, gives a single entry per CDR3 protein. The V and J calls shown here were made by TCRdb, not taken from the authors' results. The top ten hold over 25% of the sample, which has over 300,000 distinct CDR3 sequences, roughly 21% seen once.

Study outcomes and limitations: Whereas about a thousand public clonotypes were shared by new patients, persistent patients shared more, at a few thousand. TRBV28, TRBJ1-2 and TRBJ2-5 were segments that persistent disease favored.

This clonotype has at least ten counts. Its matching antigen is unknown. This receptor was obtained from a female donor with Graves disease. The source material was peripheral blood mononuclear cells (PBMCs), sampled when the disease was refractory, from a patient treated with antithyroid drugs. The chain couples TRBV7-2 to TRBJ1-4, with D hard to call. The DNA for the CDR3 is TGTGCCAGCAGCGAACTAGGGAAGATACCTTGGAAACTGTTTTTT. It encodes CASSELGKIPWKLFF. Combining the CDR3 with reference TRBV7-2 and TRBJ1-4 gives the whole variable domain GAGVSQSPSNKVTEKGKDVELRCDPISGHTALYWYRQSLGQGLEFLIYFQGNSAPDKSGLPSDRFSAERTGGSVSTLTIQRTQQEDSAVYLCASSELGKIPWKLFFGSGTQLSVL.